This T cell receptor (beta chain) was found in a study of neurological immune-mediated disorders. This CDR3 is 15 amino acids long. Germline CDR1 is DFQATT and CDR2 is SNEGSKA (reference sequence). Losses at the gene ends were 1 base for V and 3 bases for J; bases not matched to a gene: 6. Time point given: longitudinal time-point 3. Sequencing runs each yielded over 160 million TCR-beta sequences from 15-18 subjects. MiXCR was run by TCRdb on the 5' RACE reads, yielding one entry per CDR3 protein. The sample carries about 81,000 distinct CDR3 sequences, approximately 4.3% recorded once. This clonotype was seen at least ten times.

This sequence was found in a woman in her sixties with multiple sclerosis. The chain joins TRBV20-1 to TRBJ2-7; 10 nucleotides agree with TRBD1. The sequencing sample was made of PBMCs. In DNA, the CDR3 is TGCAGTGCTAGAGCCCGGGACAGGGGCCTCTACGAGCAGTACTTC. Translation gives CSARARDRGLYEQYF.